This T cell receptor (beta chain) is drawn from a study of T cells in localized non-small cell lung cancer. Notes on the study in general: Adjacent lung held a median roughly 50 of the top 100 tumor clones. In uninvolved adjacent lung, T cell clonality reached its highest value, exceeding tumor. Longer overall survival was linked to higher blood T cell density. It remains possible that heterogeneity exists, since only one tumor region was sequenced.

Sequencing used immunoSEQ multiplex PCR; TCRdb keeps in-frame clones, though not all of them. The profile covers under 45,000 clones, with 65% to 90% appearing a single time and roughly 7.5% taken by the ten largest. This clone was detected a few times. The antigen remains undetermined. This specimen was PBMCs, taken before any cancer treatment. The source is a man aged 35 to 69 with stage II lung adenocarcinoma.

The CDR3 DNA reads TGTGCCAGTAGTCTAGGGATGAACACTGAAGCTTTCTTT. Residues: CASSLGMNTEAFF. The gene calls are TRBV19 and TRBJ1-1, with D unresolved. Between the trimmed V and J ends, which lost 5 bases and 0 bases, there was a span of 7 bases. From germline, CDR1 is LNHDA and CDR2 SQIVND (reference sequence). This CDR3 is built from 13 residues.